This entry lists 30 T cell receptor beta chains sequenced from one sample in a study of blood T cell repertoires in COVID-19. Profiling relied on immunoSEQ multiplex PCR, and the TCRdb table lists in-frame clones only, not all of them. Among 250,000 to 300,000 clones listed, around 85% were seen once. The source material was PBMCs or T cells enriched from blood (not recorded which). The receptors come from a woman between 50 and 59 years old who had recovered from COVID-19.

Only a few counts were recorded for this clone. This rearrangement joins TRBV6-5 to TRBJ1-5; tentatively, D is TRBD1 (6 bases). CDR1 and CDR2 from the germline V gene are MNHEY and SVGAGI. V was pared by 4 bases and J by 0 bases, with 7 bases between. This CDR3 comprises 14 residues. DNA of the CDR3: TGTGCCAGCAGTTGGGACATTAGCAATCAGCCCCAGCATTTT. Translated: CASSWDISNQPQHF.

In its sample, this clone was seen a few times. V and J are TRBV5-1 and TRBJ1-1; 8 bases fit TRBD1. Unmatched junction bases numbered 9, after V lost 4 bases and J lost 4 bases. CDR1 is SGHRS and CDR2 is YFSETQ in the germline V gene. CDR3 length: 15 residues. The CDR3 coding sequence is TGCGCCAGCAGCAAAGGGACAGGAACGGGCACTGAAGCTTTCTTT. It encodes CASSKGTGTGTEAFF.

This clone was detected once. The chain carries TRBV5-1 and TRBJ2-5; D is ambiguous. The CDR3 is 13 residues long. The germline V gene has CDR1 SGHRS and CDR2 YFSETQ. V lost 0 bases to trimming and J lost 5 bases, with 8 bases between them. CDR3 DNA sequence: TGCGCCAGCAGCTTGGCTCCTCCGGAGACCCAGTACTTC. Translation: CASSLAPPETQYF.

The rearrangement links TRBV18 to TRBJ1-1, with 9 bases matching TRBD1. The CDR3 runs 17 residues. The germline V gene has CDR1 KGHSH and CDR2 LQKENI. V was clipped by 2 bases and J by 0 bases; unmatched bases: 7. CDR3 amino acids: CASSPRDRENLNTEAFF. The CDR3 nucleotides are TGTGCCAGCTCACCAAGGGACAGGGAAAACCTGAACACTGAAGCTTTCTTT.

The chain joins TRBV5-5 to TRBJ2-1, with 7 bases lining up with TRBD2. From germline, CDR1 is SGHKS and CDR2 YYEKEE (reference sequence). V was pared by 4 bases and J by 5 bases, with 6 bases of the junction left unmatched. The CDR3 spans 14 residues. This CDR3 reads CASSVLASDNEQFF. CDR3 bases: TGTGCCAGCAGCGTACTAGCGTCGGACAATGAGCAGTTCTTC.

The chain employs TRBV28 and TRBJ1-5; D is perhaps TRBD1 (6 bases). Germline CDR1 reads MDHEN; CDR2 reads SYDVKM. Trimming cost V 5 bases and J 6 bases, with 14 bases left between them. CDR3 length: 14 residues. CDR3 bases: TGTGCCAGCAGTCAAGCGGGGGCGGGTCAGCCCCAGCATTTT. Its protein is CASSQAGAGQPQHF.

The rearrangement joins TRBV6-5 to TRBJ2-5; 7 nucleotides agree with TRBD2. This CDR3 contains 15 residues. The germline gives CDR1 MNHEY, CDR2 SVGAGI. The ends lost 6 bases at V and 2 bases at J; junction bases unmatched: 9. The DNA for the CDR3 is TGTGCCAGCAGGCTCCGGGACTACCTACAAGAGACCCAGTACTTC. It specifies CASRLRDYLQETQYF.

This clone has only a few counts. This CDR3 is CASSYPQGFEQYF. For the CDR3, the DNA is TGTGCCAGCAGTTACCCGCAGGGGTTCGAGCAGTACTTC. This sequence joins TRBV6-6 and TRBJ2-7, with D perhaps matching TRBD1 (6 bases). CDR3 length: 13 amino acids. V lost 2 bases, J lost 6 bases, and 11 bases lay in between. Germline CDR1 MNHNY, CDR2 SVGAGI (reference sequence).

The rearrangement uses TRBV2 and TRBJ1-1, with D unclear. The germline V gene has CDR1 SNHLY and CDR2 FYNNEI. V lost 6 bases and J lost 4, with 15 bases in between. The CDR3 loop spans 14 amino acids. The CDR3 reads CASRYDFGSTEAFF. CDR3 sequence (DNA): TGTGCCAGCAGGTATGATTTCGGGAGCACTGAAGCTTTCTTT.

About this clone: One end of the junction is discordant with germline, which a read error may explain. The CDR3 coding sequence is TGCAGCGTCGAAGGACACCTTACCGGGACAGGGACCTACGAGCAGTACTTC. Its translation is CSVEGHLTGTGTYEQYF. The chain uses TRBV29-1 and TRBJ2-7, with 9 bases fitting TRBD1. The CDR3 contains 17 residues. Germline lookup yields CDR1 SQVTM and CDR2 ANQGSEA.

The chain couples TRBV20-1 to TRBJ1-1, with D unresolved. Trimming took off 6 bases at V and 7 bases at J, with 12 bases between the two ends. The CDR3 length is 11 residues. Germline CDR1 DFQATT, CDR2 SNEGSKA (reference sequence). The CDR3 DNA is TGCAGTGCGGCTCCGTACCTTGAAGCTTTCTTT. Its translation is CSAAPYLEAFF.

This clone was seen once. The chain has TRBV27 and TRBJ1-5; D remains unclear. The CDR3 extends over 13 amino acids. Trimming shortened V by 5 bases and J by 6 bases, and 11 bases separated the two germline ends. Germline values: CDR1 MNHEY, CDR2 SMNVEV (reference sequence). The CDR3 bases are TGTGCCAGCAGTCGCAGCGGGTTTCAGCCCCAGCATTTT. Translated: CASSRSGFQPQHF.

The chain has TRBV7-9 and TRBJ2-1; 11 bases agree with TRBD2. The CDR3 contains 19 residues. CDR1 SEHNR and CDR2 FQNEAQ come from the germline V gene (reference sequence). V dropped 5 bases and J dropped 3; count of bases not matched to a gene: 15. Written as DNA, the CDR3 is TGTGCCAGCAGCCTTGTTCCTTTGACTAGCGGGAAGCTCTACAATGAGCAGTTCTTC. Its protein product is CASSLVPLTSGKLYNEQFF.

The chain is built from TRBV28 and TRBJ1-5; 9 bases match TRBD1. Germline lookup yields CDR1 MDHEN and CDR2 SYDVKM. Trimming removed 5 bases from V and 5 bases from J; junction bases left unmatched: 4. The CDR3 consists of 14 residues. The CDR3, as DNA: TGTGCCAGCAGTCCCGGGACAGGGTATCAGCCCCAGCATTTT. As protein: CASSPGTGYQPQHF.

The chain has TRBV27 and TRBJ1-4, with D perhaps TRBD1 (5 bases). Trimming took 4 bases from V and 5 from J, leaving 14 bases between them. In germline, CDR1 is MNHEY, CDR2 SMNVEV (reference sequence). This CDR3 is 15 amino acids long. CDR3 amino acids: CASSYRGSANEKLFF. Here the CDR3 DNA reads TGTGCCAGCAGTTATAGGGGCTCAGCGAATGAAAAACTGTTTTTT.

CDR3 protein: CASSEQGPGANVLTF. In DNA, the CDR3 is TGTGCCAGCAGCGAACAGGGTCCGGGGGCCAACGTCCTGACTTTC. The chain links TRBV25-1 to TRBJ2-6; a weak D match, TRBD1 (6 bases). The germline gives CDR1 MGHDK, CDR2 SYGVNS. The CDR3 extends over 15 amino acids. The ends were cut back, 6 bases at V and 4 bases at J, with 13 bases in the middle.

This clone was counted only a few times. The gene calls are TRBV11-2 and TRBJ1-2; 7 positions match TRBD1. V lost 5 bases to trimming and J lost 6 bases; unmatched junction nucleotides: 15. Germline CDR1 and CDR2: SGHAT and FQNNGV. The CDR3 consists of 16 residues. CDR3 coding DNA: TGTGCCAGCAGCCCCCCCGGACAGGTTTTTTTACATGGCTACACCTTC. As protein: CASSPPGQVFLHGYTF.

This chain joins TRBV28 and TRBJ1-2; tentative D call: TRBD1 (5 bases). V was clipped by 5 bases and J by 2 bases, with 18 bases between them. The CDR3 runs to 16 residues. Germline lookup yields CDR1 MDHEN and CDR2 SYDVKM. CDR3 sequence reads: CASSDRGRRLNYGYTF. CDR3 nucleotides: TGTGCCAGCAGTGATAGGGGCAGGCGATTGAACTATGGCTACACCTTC.

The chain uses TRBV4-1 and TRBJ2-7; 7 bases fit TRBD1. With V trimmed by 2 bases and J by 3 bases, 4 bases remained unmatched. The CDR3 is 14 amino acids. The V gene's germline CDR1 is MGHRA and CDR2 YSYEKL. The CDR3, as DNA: TGCGCCAGCAGCCAAAACAGGGGTCTCTACGAGCAGTACTTC. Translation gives CASSQNRGLYEQYF.

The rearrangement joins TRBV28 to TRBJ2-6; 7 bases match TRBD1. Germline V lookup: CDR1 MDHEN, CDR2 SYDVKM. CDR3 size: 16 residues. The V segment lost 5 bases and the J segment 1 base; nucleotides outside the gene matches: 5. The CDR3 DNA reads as TGTGCCAGCAGTCCCATGACAGGGTCTGGGGCCAACGTCCTGACTTTC. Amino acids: CASSPMTGSGANVLTF.

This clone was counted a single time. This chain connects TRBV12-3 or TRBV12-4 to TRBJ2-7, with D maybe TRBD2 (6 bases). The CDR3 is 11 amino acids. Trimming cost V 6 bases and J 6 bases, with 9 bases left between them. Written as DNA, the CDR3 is TGTGCCAGCAGCTGGGGGGTCGAGCAGTACTTC. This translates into CASSWGVEQYF.

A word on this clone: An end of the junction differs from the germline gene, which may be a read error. The DNA of the CDR3 is TGTGCTAGCAGCTCAAATAGCGGGGGCAGGGGTAAATTCTCTGGAAACACCATATATTTT. Its translation: CASSSNSGGRGKFSGNTIYF. V gene TRBV7-7 combines with J gene TRBJ1-3, with D tentatively TRBD1 (6 bases). The CDR3 is 20 amino acids. Germline lookup yields CDR1 SSHAT and CDR2 FNYEAQ (reference sequence).

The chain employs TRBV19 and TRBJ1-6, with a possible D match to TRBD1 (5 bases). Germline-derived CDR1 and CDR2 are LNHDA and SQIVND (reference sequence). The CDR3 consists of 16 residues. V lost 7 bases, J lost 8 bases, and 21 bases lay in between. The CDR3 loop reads CASTHSGAIVDSPLHF. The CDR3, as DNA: TGTGCCAGTACCCATAGTGGGGCAATTGTGGATTCACCCCTCCACTTT.

The CDR3 DNA reads TGTGCCAGCAGTTTACCAGGGGGGTACGAGCAGTACTTC. Translation: CASSLPGGYEQYF. The rearrangement joins TRBV27 to TRBJ2-7; tentatively, D is TRBD1 (7 bases). This CDR3 has 13 residues. The germline V and J ends were trimmed by 2 bases and 4 bases, with 9 bases remaining between them. Germline-derived CDR1 and CDR2 are MNHEY and SMNVEV (reference sequence).

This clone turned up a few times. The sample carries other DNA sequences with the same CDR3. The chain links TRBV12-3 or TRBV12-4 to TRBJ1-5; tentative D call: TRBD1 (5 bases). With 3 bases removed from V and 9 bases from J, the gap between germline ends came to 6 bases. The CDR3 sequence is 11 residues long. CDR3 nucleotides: TGTGCCAGCAGTTTCCAGGGGCCCCAGCATTTT. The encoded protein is CASSFQGPQHF.

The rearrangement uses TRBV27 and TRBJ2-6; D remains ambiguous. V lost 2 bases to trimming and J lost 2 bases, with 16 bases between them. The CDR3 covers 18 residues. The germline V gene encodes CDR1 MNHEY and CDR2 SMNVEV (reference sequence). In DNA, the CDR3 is TGTGCCAGCAGTTTAGCTCGAAGTCTGGGCACTGGGGCCAACGTCCTGACTTTC. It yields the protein CASSLARSLGTGANVLTF.

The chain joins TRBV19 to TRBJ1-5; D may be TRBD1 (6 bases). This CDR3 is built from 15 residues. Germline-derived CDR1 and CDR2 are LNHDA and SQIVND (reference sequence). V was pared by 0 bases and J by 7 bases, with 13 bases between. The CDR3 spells CASSIEGKRGQPQHF. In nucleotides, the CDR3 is TGTGCCAGTAGTATAGAGGGGAAGAGGGGGCAGCCCCAGCATTTT.

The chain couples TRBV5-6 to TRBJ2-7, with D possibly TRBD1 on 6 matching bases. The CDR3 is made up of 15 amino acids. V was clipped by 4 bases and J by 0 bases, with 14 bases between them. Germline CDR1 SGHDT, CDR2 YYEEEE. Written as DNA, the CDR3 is TGTGCCAGCAGCCGCGGACAGAAATTCTCCTACGAGCAGTACTTC. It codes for CASSRGQKFSYEQYF. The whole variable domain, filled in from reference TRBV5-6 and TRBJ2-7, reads DAGVTQSPTHLIKTRGQQVTLRCSPKSGHDTVSWYQQALGQGPQFIFQYYEEEERQRGNFPDRFSGHQFPNYSSELNVNALLLGDSALYLCASSRGQKFSYEQYFGPGTRLTVT.

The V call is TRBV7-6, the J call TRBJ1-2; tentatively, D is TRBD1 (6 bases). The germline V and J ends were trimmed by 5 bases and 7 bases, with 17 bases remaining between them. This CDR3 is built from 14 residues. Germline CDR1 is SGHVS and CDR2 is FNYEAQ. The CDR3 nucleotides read TGTGCCAGCAGCCGACAGGACTCACTGGGTGGCTACACCTTC. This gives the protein CASSRQDSLGGYTF.

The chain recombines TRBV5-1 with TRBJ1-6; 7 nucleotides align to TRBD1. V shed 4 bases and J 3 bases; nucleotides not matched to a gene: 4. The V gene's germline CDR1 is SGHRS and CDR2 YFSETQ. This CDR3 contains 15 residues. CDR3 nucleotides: TGCGCCAGCAGCGGAAGGACAGGCTATAATTCACCCCTCCACTTT. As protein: CASSGRTGYNSPLHF.